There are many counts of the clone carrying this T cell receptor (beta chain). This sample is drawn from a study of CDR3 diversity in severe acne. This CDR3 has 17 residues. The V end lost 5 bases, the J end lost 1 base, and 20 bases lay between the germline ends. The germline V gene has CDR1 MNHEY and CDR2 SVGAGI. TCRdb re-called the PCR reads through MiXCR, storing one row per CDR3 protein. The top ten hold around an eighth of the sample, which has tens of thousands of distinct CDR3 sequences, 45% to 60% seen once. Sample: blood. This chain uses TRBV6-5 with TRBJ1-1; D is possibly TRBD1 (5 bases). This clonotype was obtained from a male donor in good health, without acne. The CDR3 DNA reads TGTGCCAGCAGTACTTTTGGGGGACGAGGACGGAACACTGAAGCTTTCTTT. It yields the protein CASSTFGGRGRNTEAFF.